These 30 T cell receptor beta chains were sequenced from one sample in a study of cytomegalovirus exposure and HLA in healthy donors. PCR used 60 Vbeta primers and 13 Jbeta primers. Only in-frame clones appear in the TCRdb table, and some are missing; sequencing was by immunoSEQ multiplex PCR. The top ten clones hold around 2% of a sample with approximately 100,000 clones, more than 55% of them seen once. Sequencing used PBMCs. These TCRs come from a human donor in good health.

This rearrangement joins TRBV9 to TRBJ2-5, with 7 positions matching TRBD1. The CDR3 spans 15 residues. The junction had 8 bases not matched to a gene; V was cut back by 1 base and J by 5 bases. Germline V gives CDR1 SGDLS, CDR2 YYNGEE. CDR3 protein: CASSVQDRLAETQYF. The CDR3 DNA sequence: TGTGCCAGCAGCGTACAGGACAGGTTAGCGGAGACCCAGTACTTC.

The sample holds a few counts of this clone. The J gene is TRBJ2-7, the V gene TRBV7-2, with D perhaps TRBD1 (5 bases). Trimming shortened V by 2 bases and J by 0 bases, and 5 bases separated the two germline ends. CDR3 length equals 13 residues. Germline CDR1 SGHTA, CDR2 FQGNSA. In nucleotides, the CDR3 is TGTGCCAGCAGCTTAAGGGGCTCCTACGAGCAGTACTTC. It translates to CASSLRGSYEQYF. Full variable domain (missing parts from reference TRBV7-2 and TRBJ2-7): GAGVSQSPSNKVTEKGKDVELRCDPISGHTALYWYRQSLGQGLEFLIYFQGNSAPDKSGLPSDRFSAERTGGSVSTLTIQRTQQEDSAVYLCASSLRGSYEQYFGPGTRLTVT.

Concerning this clone itself: At the DNA level, this CDR3 is encoded by other sequences in the same sample as well. The rearrangement links TRBV5-1 to TRBJ2-5; D may be TRBD1 (5 bases). Germline V gene sequence: CDR1 SGHRS, CDR2 YFSETQ. CDR3 length: 13 residues. Trimming removed 4 bases at V and 2 bases at J, with 9 bases between. The CDR3 DNA is TGCGCCAGCAGCCCGACAGTTCAAGAGACCCAGTACTTC. The encoded protein is CASSPTVQETQYF. Combining the CDR3 with reference TRBV5-1 and TRBJ2-5 gives the whole variable domain KAGVTQTPRYLIKTRGQQVTLSCSPISGHRSVSWYQQTPGQGLQFLFEYFSETQRNKGNFPGRFSGRQFSNSRSEMNVSTLELGDSALYLCASSPTVQETQYFGPGTRLLVL.

The V call is TRBV6-1, the J call TRBJ1-4, with D maybe TRBD1 (6 bases). Germline V gives CDR1 MNHNS, CDR2 SASEGT. This CDR3 is built from 13 residues. Trimming shortened V by 10 bases and J by 5 bases, and 14 bases separated the two germline ends. CDR3 sequence: CAINRAGNEKLFF. CDR3 nucleotide sequence: TGTGCCATCAACAGGGCGGGCAATGAAAAACTGTTTTTT.

This clone is a singleton in its sample. The chain carries TRBV27 and TRBJ2-1; D unresolved. This CDR3 is 13 amino acids long. Germline assignment: CDR1 MNHEY and CDR2 SMNVEV (reference sequence). Trimming cost V 2 bases and J 4 bases, with 6 bases left between them. CDR3 region: CASSLDFYNEQFF. The CDR3 DNA is TGTGCCAGCAGTTTAGACTTTTACAATGAGCAGTTCTTC.

The chain recombines TRBV2 with TRBJ1-2, with TRBD1 identical over 7 bases. V shed 6 bases and J 9 bases; nucleotides not matched to a gene: 7. The CDR3 length is 12 residues. Germline CDR1 and CDR2: SNHLY and FYNNEI. CDR3 in DNA: TGTGCCAGCAGACCAGACAGGGTGAGCTACACCTTC. This encodes CASRPDRVSYTF.

This sequence joins TRBV7-6 and TRBJ2-5; D unclear. Germline V gene data show CDR1 as SGHVS and CDR2 as FNYEAQ. Deletions cut 3 bases from V and 3 bases from J, with 2 bases between. This CDR3 comprises 11 residues. CDR3 DNA sequence: TGTGCCAGCAGCTTCAAAGAGACCCAGTACTTC. Its protein product is CASSFKETQYF. Full variable domain (outside the CDR3, taken from reference TRBV7-6 and TRBJ2-5): GAGVSQSPRYKVTKRGQDVALRCDPISGHVSLYWYRQALGQGPEFLTYFNYEAQQDKSGLPNDRFSAERPEGSISTLTIQRTEQRDSAMYRCASSFKETQYFGPGTRLLVL.

This clone appeared a few times. The chain uses TRBV6-9 and TRBJ1-6, with D perhaps TRBD1 (6 bases). Trimming removed 1 base from V and 5 bases from J, with 18 bases in between. Germline V CDR1 and CDR2: MNHGY, SVAAGI. The CDR3 runs 18 residues. For the CDR3, the DNA is TGTGCCAGCAGTTATTGCAGGGGCGAGTCGGAAAATAATTCACCCCTCCACTTT. It encodes CASSYCRGESENNSPLHF.

This chain connects TRBV6-1 to TRBJ1-1; a possible D gene is TRBD1 (5 bases). The V gene lost 7 bases and the J gene lost 0 bases, with 9 bases spanning the gap. Germline V lookup: CDR1 MNHNS, CDR2 SASEGT. The CDR3 sequence is 13 residues long. This CDR3 reads CASKEGVNTEAFF. CDR3 DNA sequence: TGTGCCAGCAAGGAAGGGGTGAACACTGAAGCTTTCTTT.

The chain combines TRBV9 with TRBJ1-2; 9 bases align to TRBD1. CDR1 is SGDLS, CDR2 YYNGEE, per germline. Losses at the gene ends were 0 bases for V and 4 bases for J; bases not matched to a gene: 4. CDR3 length: 15 residues. The CDR3 DNA is TGTGCCAGCAGCGTAGGTCTGGGACAGGGCTATGGCTACACCTTC. The encoded protein is CASSVGLGQGYGYTF.

The rearrangement joins TRBV6-6 to TRBJ1-3, with D possibly TRBD1 on 5 matching bases. The CDR3 consists of 16 residues. Germline assignment: CDR1 MNHNY and CDR2 SVGAGI (reference sequence). V was shortened by 8 bases and J by 0 bases, with 17 bases between the two germline ends. The CDR3 loop reads CASRTWGPSSGNTIYF. In nucleotides, the CDR3 is TGTGCCAGCCGAACCTGGGGCCCCAGCTCTGGAAACACCATATATTTT.

The chain couples TRBV2 to TRBJ2-2, with 8 nucleotides matching TRBD1. CDR1 and CDR2 from the germline V gene are SNHLY and FYNNEI. With V trimmed by 6 bases and J by 5 bases, 8 bases remained unmatched. The CDR3 loop spans 15 amino acids. CDR3 nucleotides: TGTGCCAGCAGCGGACAGGGTTGGGGAACCGGGGAGCTGTTTTTT. Residues: CASSGQGWGTGELFF.

Here the CDR3 DNA reads TGTGCCAGTAGCAAATTCGGGACTAGCGGGGGCTACTACGAGCAGTACTTC. Translating gives CASSKFGTSGGYYEQYF. The rearrangement uses TRBV19 and TRBJ2-7; 14 nucleotides line up with TRBD2. V shed 6 bases, J shed 3 bases, and the junction held 10 bases outside the gene matches. Germline V CDR1 and CDR2: LNHDA, SQIVND (reference sequence). CDR3 length equals 17 residues.

The rearrangement joins TRBV29-1 to TRBJ2-3, with 13 bases aligning to TRBD2. The CDR3 consists of 18 residues. V dropped 4 bases and J dropped 4; count of bases not matched to a gene: 14. Germline CDR1 is SQVTM and CDR2 is ANQGSEA. The DNA for the CDR3 is TGCAGCGTTGTGAGTAGTCCGGGACTAGCGGGGTCGTCAGATACGCAGTATTTT. Translation gives CSVVSSPGLAGSSDTQYF.

The chain has TRBV4-3 and TRBJ2-5, with no clear D. The J call is in doubt because the DNA end fits TRBJ2-7 better. The CDR3 is 14 residues long. Germline CDR1 LGHNA, CDR2 YSLEER. The CDR3 DNA is TGCGCCAGCAGCCAAGAAAATGGGCCTTACGAGCAGTACTTC. Its translation: CASSQENGPYEQYF.

The chain has TRBV7-8 and TRBJ2-7, with no clear D. CDR3 length: 13 amino acids. V lost 1 base and J lost 4, with 8 bases in between. Looked up from germline, CDR1 is SGHVS and CDR2 is FQNEAQ. The CDR3 DNA follows: TGTGCCAGCAGCTTAGTCGGTCCGTACGAGCAGTACTTC. It codes for CASSLVGPYEQYF.

This chain uses TRBV10-3 with TRBJ2-3; 15 bases map to TRBD2. Unmatched junction bases numbered 3, after V lost 5 bases and J lost 9 bases. From germline, CDR1 is ENHRY and CDR2 SYGVKD. CDR3 length: 14 amino acids. CDR3 in amino acids: CAISKGLAGGTQYF. The CDR3 DNA sequence: TGTGCCATCAGTAAGGGACTAGCGGGGGGAACGCAGTATTTT.

The chain links TRBV6-5 to TRBJ2-5, with TRBD2 identical over 9 bases. Losses at the gene ends were 6 bases for V and 1 base for J; bases not matched to a gene: 6. Per germline, CDR1 MNHEY and CDR2 SVGAGI. The CDR3 runs to 15 residues. Here the CDR3 reads CASSWTSETQETQYF. In nucleotides, the CDR3 is TGTGCCAGCAGCTGGACTAGCGAGACCCAAGAGACCCAGTACTTC.

This chain links TRBV6-5 with TRBJ1-1, with 8 bases aligning to TRBD1. The CDR3 length is 15 residues. From germline, CDR1 is MNHEY and CDR2 SVGAGI. V dropped 6 bases and J dropped 1; count of bases not matched to a gene: 7. CDR3 nucleotide sequence: TGTGCCAGCAGGTTACAGGGGGTGGCGAACACTGAAGCTTTCTTT. This encodes CASRLQGVANTEAFF.

The CDR3, as DNA: TGTGCCAGCAGTTATTTCGGGAAGGCAGGTGAAGAGACCCAGTACTTC. Translating gives CASSYFGKAGEETQYF. The chain joins TRBV6-6 to TRBJ2-5; possible D gene TRBD2, 5 bases. The CDR3 runs 16 residues. Trimming took 3 bases from V and 3 from J, leaving 17 bases between them. From germline, CDR1 is MNHNY and CDR2 SVGAGI (reference sequence).

The V gene is TRBV2, the J gene TRBJ2-2, with 8 nucleotides matching TRBD2. J lost 0 bases, V lost 7 bases, and 4 bases had no gene match. The CDR3 sequence is 15 residues long. Germline V lookup: CDR1 SNHLY, CDR2 FYNNEI. The CDR3 is CASKKRGTNTGELFF. In DNA, the CDR3 is TGTGCCAGCAAGAAGCGGGGGACGAACACCGGGGAGCTGTTTTTT.

This clone was counted a few times. CDR3 protein: CSVEPLAGGLNEQFF. The CDR3 nucleotides are TGCAGCGTTGAACCCCTAGCGGGGGGCCTCAATGAGCAGTTCTTC. The V and J genes are TRBV29-1 and TRBJ2-1, with TRBD2 identical over 11 bases. This CDR3 has 15 amino acids. Germline loops: CDR1 SQVTM, CDR2 ANQGSEA. Trimming cost V 2 bases and J 6 bases; bases outside gene matches: 6.

Of note for this clone: This same CDR3 is encoded by further DNA sequences in the sample. The chain links TRBV6-5 to TRBJ1-1, with a possible D match to TRBD1 (5 bases). Looked up from germline, CDR1 is MNHEY and CDR2 is SVGAGI. CDR3 length: 13 amino acids. Trimming left V 6 bases short and J 6 bases short, with 14 bases between. The CDR3 region is CASSPGWGSEAFF. The CDR3 nucleotides read TGTGCCAGCAGCCCCGGCTGGGGCTCTGAAGCTTTCTTT.

This clone has just a few counts. The chain combines TRBV18 with TRBJ1-6; D perhaps matches TRBD1 (5 bases). This CDR3 is 13 amino acids long. The V and J ends lost 2 bases and 9 bases respectively, with 8 bases between them. Germline loops: CDR1 KGHSH, CDR2 LQKENI. DNA for the CDR3: TGTGCCAGCTCACCAGGGGGAGGTTCACCCCTCCACTTT. This encodes CASSPGGGSPLHF.

The chain is built from TRBV15 and TRBJ2-2; D may be TRBD2 (6 bases). The CDR3 is 14 residues long. Deletions cut 6 bases from V and 0 bases from J, with 8 bases between. Germline CDR1 is LNHNV and CDR2 is YYDKDF (reference sequence). As DNA, the CDR3 is TGTGCCACCAGTCGGGGGACGAACACCGGGGAGCTGTTTTTT. This encodes CATSRGTNTGELFF.

This clone was seen a single time. V is TRBV6-1 and J is TRBJ1-2; TRBD1 is a possible D gene (6 bases). The CDR3 is 15 amino acids. Germline loops: CDR1 MNHNS, CDR2 SASEGT. V lost 2 bases, J lost 8 bases, and 18 bases lay in between. The CDR3 protein is CASSESPYRVSGYTF. CDR3 sequence (DNA): TGTGCCAGCAGTGAATCCCCGTACAGGGTCAGCGGCTACACCTTC.

The chain couples TRBV19 to TRBJ2-3; D may be TRBD2 (6 bases). Germline V gene lookup returns CDR1 LNHDA and CDR2 SQIVND (reference sequence). Trimming left V 7 bases short and J 1 base short, with 18 bases between. This CDR3 region has 16 residues. The CDR3: CASMGGIDYRTDTQYF. In nucleotides, the CDR3 is TGTGCCAGTATGGGCGGGATTGACTACCGCACAGATACGCAGTATTTT. Complete variable domain (other parts from reference TRBV19 and TRBJ2-3): DGGITQSPKYLFRKEGQNVTLSCEQNLNHDAMYWYRQDPGQGLRLIYYSQIVNDFQKGDIAEGYSVSREKKESFPLTVTSAQKNPTAFYLCASMGGIDYRTDTQYFGPGTRLTVL.

This chain uses TRBV7-6 with TRBJ2-3; 9 bases agree with TRBD2. The V and J ends lost 0 bases and 6 bases, in that order; junction bases with no gene match: 13. The CDR3 is made up of 18 amino acids. Looked up from germline, CDR1 is SGHVS and CDR2 is FNYEAQ. The CDR3 reads CASSLAPLAGDYEDTQYF. The CDR3 DNA follows: TGTGCCAGCAGCTTAGCACCTTTAGCGGGGGACTACGAGGATACGCAGTATTTT.

The chain combines TRBV27 with TRBJ2-1; 8 bases match TRBD1. The CDR3 is 13 residues long. V trimming: 4 bases; J trimming: 9 bases; junction bases outside the gene matches: 5. Germline-derived CDR1 and CDR2 are MNHEY and SMNVEV (reference sequence). CDR3 sequence reads: CASSWTGLGEQFF. CDR3 coding DNA: TGTGCCAGCAGTTGGACAGGGCTTGGTGAGCAGTTCTTC.

This chain uses TRBV7-2 with TRBJ1-1; 10 nucleotides line up with TRBD1. V lost 2 bases and J lost 11; bases outside the gene matches: 5. CDR1 and CDR2 from the germline V gene are SGHTA and FQGNSA. The CDR3 runs 13 residues. The CDR3 DNA follows: TGTGCCAGCAGCTTACGACAGGGGGCGTATGCTTTCTTT. This gives the protein CASSLRQGAYAFF.